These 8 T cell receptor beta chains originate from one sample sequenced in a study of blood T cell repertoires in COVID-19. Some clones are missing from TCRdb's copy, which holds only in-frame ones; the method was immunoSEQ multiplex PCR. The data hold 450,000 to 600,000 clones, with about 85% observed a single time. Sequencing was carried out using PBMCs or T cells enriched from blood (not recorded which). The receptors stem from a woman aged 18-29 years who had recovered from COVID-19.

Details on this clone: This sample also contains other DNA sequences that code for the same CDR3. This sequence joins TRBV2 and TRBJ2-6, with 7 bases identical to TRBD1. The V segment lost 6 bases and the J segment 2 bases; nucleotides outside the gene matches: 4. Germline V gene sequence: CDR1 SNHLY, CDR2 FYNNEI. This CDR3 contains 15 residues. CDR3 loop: CASSDRVAGANVLTF. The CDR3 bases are TGTGCCAGCAGCGACAGGGTAGCTGGGGCCAACGTCCTGACTTTC.

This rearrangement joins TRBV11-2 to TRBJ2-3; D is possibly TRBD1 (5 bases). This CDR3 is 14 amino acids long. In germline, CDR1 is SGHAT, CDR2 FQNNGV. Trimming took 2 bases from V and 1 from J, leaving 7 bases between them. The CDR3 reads CASSLTGGTDTQYF. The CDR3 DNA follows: TGTGCCAGCAGCTTAACAGGTGGCACAGATACGCAGTATTTT.

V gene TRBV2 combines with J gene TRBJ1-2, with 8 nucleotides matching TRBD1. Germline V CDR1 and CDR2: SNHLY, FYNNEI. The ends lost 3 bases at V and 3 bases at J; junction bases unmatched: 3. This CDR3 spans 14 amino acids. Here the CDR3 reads CASSDETGDYGYTF. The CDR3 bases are TGTGCCAGCAGTGACGAGACAGGGGACTATGGCTACACCTTC.

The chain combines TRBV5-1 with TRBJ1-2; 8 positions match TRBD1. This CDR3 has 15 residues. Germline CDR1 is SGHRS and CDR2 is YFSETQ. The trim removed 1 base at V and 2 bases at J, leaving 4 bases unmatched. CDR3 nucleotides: TGCGCCAGCAGCTTGATAGGACAGGGCAACTATGGCTACACCTTC. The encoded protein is CASSLIGQGNYGYTF.

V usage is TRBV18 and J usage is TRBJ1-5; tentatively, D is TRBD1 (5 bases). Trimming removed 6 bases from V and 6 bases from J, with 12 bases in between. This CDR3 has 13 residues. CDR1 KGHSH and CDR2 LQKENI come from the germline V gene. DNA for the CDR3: TGTGCCAGCTCTCCGCGGGACGGTCAGCCCCAGCATTTT. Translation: CASSPRDGQPQHF.

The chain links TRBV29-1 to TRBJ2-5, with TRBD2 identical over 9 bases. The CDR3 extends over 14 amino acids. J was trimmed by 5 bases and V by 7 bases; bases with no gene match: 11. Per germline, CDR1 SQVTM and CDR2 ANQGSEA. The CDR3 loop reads CSALAPAGGETQYF. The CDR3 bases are TGCAGCGCCCTCGCTCCAGCGGGGGGTGAGACCCAGTACTTC.

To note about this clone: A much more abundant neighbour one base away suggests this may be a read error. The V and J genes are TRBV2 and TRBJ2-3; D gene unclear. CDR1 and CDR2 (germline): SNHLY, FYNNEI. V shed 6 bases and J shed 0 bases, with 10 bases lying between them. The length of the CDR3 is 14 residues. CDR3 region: CASSPNTSTDTQYF. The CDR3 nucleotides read TGTGCCAGCAGCCCGAACACCAGCACAGATACGCAGTATTTT.

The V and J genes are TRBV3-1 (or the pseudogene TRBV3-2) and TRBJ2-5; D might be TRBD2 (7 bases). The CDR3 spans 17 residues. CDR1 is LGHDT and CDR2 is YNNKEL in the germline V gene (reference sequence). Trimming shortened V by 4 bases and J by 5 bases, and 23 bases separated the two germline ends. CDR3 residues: CASSPPRYGGLMETQYF. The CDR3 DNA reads TGTGCCAGCAGCCCGCCCCGTTACGGGGGGCTTATGGAGACCCAGTACTTC.